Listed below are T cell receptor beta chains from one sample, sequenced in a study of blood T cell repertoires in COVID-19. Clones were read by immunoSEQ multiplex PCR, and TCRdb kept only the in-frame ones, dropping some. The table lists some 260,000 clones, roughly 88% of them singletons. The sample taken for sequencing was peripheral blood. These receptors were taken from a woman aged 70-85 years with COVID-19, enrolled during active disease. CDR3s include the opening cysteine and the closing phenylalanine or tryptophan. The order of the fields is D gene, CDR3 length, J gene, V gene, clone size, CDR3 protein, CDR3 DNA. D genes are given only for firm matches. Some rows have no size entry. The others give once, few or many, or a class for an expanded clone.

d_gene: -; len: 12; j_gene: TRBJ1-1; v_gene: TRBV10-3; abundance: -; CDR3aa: CAISESGPEAFF; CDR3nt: TGTGCCATCAGTGAGTCGGGGCCTGAAGCTTTCTTT
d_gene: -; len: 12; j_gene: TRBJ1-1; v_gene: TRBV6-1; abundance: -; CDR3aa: CASSEFREEAFF; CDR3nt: TGTGCCAGCAGTGAATTCCGGGAAGAAGCTTTCTTT
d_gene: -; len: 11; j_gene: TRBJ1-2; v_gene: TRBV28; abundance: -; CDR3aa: CASREFRGYTF; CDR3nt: TGTGCCAGCAGGGAGTTTAGAGGCTACACCTTC
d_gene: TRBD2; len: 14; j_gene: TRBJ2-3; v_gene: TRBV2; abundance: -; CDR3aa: CASSVGGSSDTQYF; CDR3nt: TGTGCCAGCAGTGTGGGCGGGAGTTCAGATACGCAGTATTTT
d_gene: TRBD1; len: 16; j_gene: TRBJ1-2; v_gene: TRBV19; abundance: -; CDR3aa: CASSIDWTGRNYGYTF; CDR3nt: TGTGCCAGTAGTATAGATTGGACAGGGCGAAACTATGGCTACACCTTC
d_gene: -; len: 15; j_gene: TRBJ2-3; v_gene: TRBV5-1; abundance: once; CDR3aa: CASSQALGGTDTQYF; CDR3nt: TGCGCCAGCAGCCAGGCCTTGGGAGGCACAGATACGCAGTATTTT
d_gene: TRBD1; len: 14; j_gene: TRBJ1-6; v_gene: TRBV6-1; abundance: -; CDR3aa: CASSETGVSSPLHF; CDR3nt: TGTGCCAGCAGTGAAACAGGGGTATCTTCACCCCTCCACTTT
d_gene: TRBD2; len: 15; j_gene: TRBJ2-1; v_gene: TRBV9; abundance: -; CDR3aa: CASSVGSGQYNEQFF; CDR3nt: TGTGCCAGCAGCGTAGGTAGCGGGCAGTACAATGAGCAGTTCTTC
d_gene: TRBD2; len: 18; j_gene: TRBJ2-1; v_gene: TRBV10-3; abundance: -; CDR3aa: CAISVKLLAGGAEDEQFF; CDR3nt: TGTGCCATCAGTGTTAAGTTGCTAGCGGGAGGTGCGGAGGATGAGCAGTTCTTC
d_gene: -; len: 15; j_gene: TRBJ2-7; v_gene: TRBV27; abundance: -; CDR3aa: CASTHRMGFSYEQYF; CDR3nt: TGTGCCAGCACCCACCGGATGGGCTTCTCCTACGAGCAGTACTTC
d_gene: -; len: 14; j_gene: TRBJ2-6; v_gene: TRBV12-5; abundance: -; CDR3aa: CASGGASGANVLTF; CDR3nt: TGTGCTAGTGGAGGGGCTTCTGGGGCCAACGTCCTGACTTTC
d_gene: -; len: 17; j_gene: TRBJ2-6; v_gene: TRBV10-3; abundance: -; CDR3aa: CAISERQGSSGANVLTF; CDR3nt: TGTGCCATCAGTGAGAGGCAGGGGAGCTCTGGGGCCAACGTCCTGACTTTC
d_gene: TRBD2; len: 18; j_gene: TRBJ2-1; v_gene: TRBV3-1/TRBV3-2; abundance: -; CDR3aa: CASSHFLAGGHSYNEQFF; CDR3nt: TGTGCCAGCAGCCATTTCCTAGCGGGAGGGCACTCCTACAATGAGCAGTTCTTC
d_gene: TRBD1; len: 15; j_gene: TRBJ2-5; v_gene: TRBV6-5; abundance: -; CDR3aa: CAGSVRGTGQETQYF; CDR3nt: TGTGCCGGCAGCGTAAGGGGGACAGGACAAGAGACCCAGTACTTC
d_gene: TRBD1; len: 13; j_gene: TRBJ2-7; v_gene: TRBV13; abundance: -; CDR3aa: CASGGQGSYEQYF; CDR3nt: TGTGCCAGCGGGGGACAGGGGTCCTACGAGCAGTACTTC
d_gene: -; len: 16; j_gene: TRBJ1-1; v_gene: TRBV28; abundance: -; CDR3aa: CASSKSGSGLSTEAFF; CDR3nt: TGTGCCAGCTCTAAGAGCGGGTCCGGGTTGAGCACTGAAGCTTTCTTT
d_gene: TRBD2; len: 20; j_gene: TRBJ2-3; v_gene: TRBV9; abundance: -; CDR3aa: CASGGSGRVPSTTSTDTQYF; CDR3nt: TGTGCCAGCGGGGGTAGCGGGAGGGTTCCTAGTACCACTAGCACAGATACGCAGTATTTT
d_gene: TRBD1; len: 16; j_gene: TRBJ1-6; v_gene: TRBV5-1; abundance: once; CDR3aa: CASSSPGGTGSSPLHF; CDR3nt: TGCGCCAGCAGCTCCCCCGGCGGGACAGGGTCTTCACCCCTCCACTTT
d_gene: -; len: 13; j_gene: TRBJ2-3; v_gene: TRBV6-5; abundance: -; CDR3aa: CASVEVSTDTQYF; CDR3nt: TGTGCCAGTGTGGAGGTTAGCACAGATACGCAGTATTTT
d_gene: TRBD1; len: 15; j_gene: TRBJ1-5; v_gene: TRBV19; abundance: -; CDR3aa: CASSSGTGVNQPQHF; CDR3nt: TGTGCCAGTAGCTCCGGGACAGGGGTCAATCAGCCCCAGCATTTT
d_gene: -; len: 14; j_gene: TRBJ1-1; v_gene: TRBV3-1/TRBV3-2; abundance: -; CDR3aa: CASSQGRKNTEAFF; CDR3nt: TGTGCCAGCAGCCAAGGGCGGAAAAACACTGAAGCTTTCTTT
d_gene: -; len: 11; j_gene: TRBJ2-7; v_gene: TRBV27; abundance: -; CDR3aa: CASSSLYEQYF; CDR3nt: TGTGCCAGCAGTTCCCTATACGAGCAGTACTTC
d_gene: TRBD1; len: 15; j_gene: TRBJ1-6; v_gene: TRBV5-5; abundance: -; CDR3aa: CASSLGQGDYSPLHF; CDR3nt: TGTGCCAGCAGCCTGGGACAGGGGGACTATTCACCCCTCCACTTT
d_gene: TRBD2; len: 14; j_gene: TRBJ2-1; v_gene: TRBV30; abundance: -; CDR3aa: CAWSWAGGYNEQFF; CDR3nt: TGTGCCTGGAGTTGGGCGGGAGGGTACAATGAGCAGTTCTTC
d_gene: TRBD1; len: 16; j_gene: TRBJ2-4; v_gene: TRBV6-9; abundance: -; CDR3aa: CASRLTGGLAKNIQYF; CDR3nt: TGTGCCAGCAGATTAACAGGGGGTTTAGCCAAAAACATTCAGTACTTC
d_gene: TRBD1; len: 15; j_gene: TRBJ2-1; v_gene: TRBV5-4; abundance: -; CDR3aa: CASSPTGGFYNEQFF; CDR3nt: TGTGCCAGCAGTCCCACAGGGGGCTTCTACAATGAGCAGTTCTTC
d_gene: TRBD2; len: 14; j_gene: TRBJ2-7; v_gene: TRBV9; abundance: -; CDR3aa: CASRSSGRGYEQYF; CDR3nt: TGTGCCAGCAGGTCTAGCGGGAGAGGCTACGAGCAGTACTTC
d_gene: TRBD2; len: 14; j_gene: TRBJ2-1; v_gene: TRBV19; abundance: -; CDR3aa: CASTVPGRGSEQFF; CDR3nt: TGTGCCAGTACAGTTCCAGGGAGGGGATCTGAGCAGTTCTTC
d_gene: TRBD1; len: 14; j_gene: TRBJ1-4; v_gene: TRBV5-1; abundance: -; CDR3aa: CASSSGTGHEKLFF; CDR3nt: TGCGCCAGCAGCTCCGGGACAGGGCATGAAAAACTGTTTTTT
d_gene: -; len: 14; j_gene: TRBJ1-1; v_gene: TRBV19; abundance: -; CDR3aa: CASSIGIGSWEAFF; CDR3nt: TGTGCCAGTAGTATAGGTATCGGGTCCTGGGAAGCTTTCTTT
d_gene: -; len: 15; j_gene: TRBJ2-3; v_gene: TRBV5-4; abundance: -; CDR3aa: CASSWTDHSTDTQYF; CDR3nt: TGTGCCAGCAGCTGGACAGACCATAGCACAGATACGCAGTATTTT
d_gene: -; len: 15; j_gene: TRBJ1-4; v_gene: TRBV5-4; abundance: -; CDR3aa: CASSLDPPPNEKLFF; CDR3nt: TGTGCCAGCAGCCTAGACCCTCCTCCGAATGAAAAACTGTTTTTT
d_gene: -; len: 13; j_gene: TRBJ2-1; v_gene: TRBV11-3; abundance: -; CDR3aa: CASSYETYNEQFF; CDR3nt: TGTGCCAGCAGCTACGAGACCTACAATGAGCAGTTCTTC
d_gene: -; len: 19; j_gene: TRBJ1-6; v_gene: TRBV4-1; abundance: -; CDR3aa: CASSQVYAPESTYNSPLHF; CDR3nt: TGCGCCAGCAGCCAAGTCTATGCCCCGGAGAGCACCTATAATTCACCCCTCCACTTT
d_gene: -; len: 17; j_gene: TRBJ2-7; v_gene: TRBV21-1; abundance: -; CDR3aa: CASSRLTRGLDSDEQYF; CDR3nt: TGTGCCAGCAGCAGACTAACTCGGGGACTAGATTCCGACGAGCAGTACTTC
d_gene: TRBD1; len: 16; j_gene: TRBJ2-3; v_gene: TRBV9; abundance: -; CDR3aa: CASSSLGQGAGDTQYF; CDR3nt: TGTGCCAGCAGCTCCCTGGGACAGGGGGCAGGAGATACGCAGTATTTT
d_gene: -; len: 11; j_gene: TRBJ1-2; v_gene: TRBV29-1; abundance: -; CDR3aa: CSVRGEAGYTF; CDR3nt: TGCAGCGTTCGGGGGGAAGCTGGCTACACCTTC
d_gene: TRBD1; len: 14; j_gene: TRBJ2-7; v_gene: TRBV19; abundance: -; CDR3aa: CASSIRDRSYEQYF; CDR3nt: TGTGCCAGTAGTATTAGGGACAGGAGCTACGAGCAGTACTTC
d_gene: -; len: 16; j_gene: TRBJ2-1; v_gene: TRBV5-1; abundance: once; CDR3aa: CASSQLALRSYNEQFF; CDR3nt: TGCGCCAGCAGCCAACTAGCTTTAAGGTCCTACAATGAGCAGTTCTTC
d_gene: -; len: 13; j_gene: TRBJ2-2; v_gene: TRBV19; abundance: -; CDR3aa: CASSSVSGGELFF; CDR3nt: TGTGCCAGTAGTAGCGTTAGCGGAGGGGAGCTGTTTTTT